This T cell receptor beta chain was retrieved from a study of T cell repertoires in ileal Crohn's disease (dated by TCRdb to about 2019). For context, the study as a whole: The median duration of disease was approximately 7.9 years, and at the time of surgery around 40% of patients were active smokers. Surgery was performed for a complication in all patients, with stricturing disease in approximately 60% and penetrating disease in approximately 40%. About half of the patients received postoperative therapy: about a dozen received thiopurines and 18 received anti-TNF agents. The TCR repertoire was analysed in about 60 patients with Crohn's disease drawn from a prospective multicentre cohort. The study ran alongside a multicentre cohort designed to identify predictors of early endoscopic recurrence after ileocolonic resection. A Rutgeerts score higher than i0 was the definition used for endoscopic postoperative recurrence. A total of roughly 150 mucosal samples from roughly 50 patients were sequenced, collected from several sites on the surgical specimen as well as at postoperative endoscopy.

For commercial TCRB immunosequencing, around 0.5 micrograms of biopsy DNA were submitted for each sample. A two-step, amplification bias-controlled multiplex PCR was used by Adaptive Biotechnology to amplify CDR3 regions from genomic DNA. The first PCR used primers for every V and J gene segment; the second PCR added barcodes and Illumina adapters. CDR3 libraries were sequenced on an Illumina instrument. The paper's processing steps were these. The analysis drew on both the pipelines supplied by the vendor and custom analysis of the raw data in R/Bioconductor running R version 3.3.0. Clonality, ranging from 0 to 1, was calculated as the inverse of the normalised Shannon entropy of all productive clones. High-frequency clones were defined as the share of the repertoire taken up by the top 100 clones, keeping only clones that passed a 95% confidence test. Overlap between samples was measured with the Morisita-Horn index, while repertoire diversity was measured with the Simpson index. Entries here come from immuneACCESS through TCRdb and include only in-frame sequences with V and J called. Some clones fail to appear in such tables; in the studies checked, an unresolved V gene covers under half of the shortfall, and the cause of the remainder is unknown. V and J calls and clone size come straight from that table; D and trimming were deduced from the DNA. In all, the sample holds approximately 2,500 clones, and just over 95% of those were seen once. Approximately 1.1% of the sample goes to the ten largest clones.

Unmatched junction bases come to 7, with V trimmed by 2 bases and J by 7 bases. The CDR3 holds 15 amino acids from the cysteine to the phenylalanine. This entry keeps only the CDR3 DNA: 45 bases, framed from base 1. CDR1 SGHAT and CDR2 FQDESV were looked up in the germline V gene (reference sequence). To be eligible, patients had to be adults with ileal or ileocolonic Crohn's disease and an indication for ileocolonic resection. Before DNA extraction, whole ileal mucosal biopsies were kept frozen at -80 degrees C. Genomic DNA was extracted from frozen whole biopsies using a TRizol-based method and was quantified with a NanoDrop 2000 spectrophotometer. As to this clone: Its antigen target is currently unknown. No qualities accompany the bases; no much larger clone lies one base away.

What the authors observed across the whole study: Endoscopic recurrence was linked to a higher percentage of high-frequency clones at surgery, and recurrence occurred in every patient whose clonality exceeded 26.8% (18/57). A significantly higher proportion of clonal expansions was observed in active smokers at surgery than in non-smokers (about 25% vs 20%, p=0.02). Only a subgroup of patients, of unstated size, had mucosal CD4 and CD8 T cells sorted and sequenced. Compared with CD4 T cells, sorted CD8 T cells contained more high-frequency clones, which suggests that the mucosal expansions were mostly CD8.

The TCR comes from an adult with Crohn's disease. Sequencing was carried out using ileal tissue. The V gene is TRBV11-1 and the J gene is TRBJ1-2, with 10 bases aligning to TRBD1. The CDR3 has the sequence CASSLSGQGHLGYTF. The DNA sequence is TGTGCCAGCAGCTTATCGGGACAGGGGCATCTTGGCTACACCTTC. The variable domain in full, with residues beyond the CDR3 obtained from the reference TRBV11-1 and TRBJ1-2 genes, is EAEVAQSPRYKITEKSQAVAFWCDPISGHATLYWYRQILGQGPELLVQFQDESVVDDSQLPKDRFSAERLKGVDSTLKIQPAELGDSAMYLCASSLSGQGHLGYTFGSGTRLTVV.